The clone carrying this TCR beta chain was recorded many times. Individual cDNA molecules each carried unique molecular identifiers attached by the library. TCRdb re-analysed the RACE reads in MiXCR, keeping a single row per CDR3 protein. The table includes roughly 180,000 distinct CDR3 sequences, about 15% detected once. This entry belongs to a study of human T cells and chemical hapten exposure. Study-level information: Upper inner arm skin measuring approximately 2 cm by approximately 2 cm received 2% DPC for sensitization. Reading of the patch tests, which applied 0.01% DPC to the upper back, occurred at 6 days.

The V end was cut by 5 bases, the J end by 7 bases, with 14 bases between. This CDR3 contains 14 residues. The germline V gene encodes CDR1 MDHEN and CDR2 SYDVKM. The time point is: patch test 1, 2 weeks after DPC sensitization. Treatment reported: therapeutic diphenylcyclopropenone sensitization with weekly scalp DPC. The material sequenced was whole blood, taken in connection with sensitization to the hapten diphenylcyclopropenone (DPC). The source of this sequence is a woman in her 30s with alopecia areata. Some clones in this sample may be carry-over from other donors' samples. The V call is TRBV28, the J call TRBJ2-2; no clear D. DNA of the CDR3: TGTGCCAGCAGTCCCCCCCGGCCCAGCGGGGAGCTGTTTTTT. Protein sequence: CASSPPRPSGELFF.